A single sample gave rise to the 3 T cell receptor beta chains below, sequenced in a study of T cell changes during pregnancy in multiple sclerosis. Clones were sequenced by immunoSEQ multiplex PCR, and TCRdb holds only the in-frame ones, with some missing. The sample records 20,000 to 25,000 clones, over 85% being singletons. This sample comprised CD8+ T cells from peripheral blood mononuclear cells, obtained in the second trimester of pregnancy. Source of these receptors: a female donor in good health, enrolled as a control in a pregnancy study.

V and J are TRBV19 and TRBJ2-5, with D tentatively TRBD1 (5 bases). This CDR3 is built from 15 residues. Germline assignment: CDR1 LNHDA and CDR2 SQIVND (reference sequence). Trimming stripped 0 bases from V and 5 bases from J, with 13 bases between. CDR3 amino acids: CASSIDAGLGETQYF. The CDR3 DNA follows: TGTGCCAGTAGTATAGACGCAGGGCTCGGGGAGACCCAGTACTTC.

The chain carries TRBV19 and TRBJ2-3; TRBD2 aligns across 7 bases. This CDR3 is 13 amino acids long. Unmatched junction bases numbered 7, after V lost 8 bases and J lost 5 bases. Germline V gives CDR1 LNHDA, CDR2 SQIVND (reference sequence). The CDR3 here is CASGRGLRDTQYF. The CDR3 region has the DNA TGTGCCAGTGGGAGGGGTTTGAGAGATACGCAGTATTTT.

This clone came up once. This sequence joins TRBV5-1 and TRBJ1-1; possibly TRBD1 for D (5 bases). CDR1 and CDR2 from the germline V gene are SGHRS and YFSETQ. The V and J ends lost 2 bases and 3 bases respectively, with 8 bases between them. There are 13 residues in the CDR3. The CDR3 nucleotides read TGCGCCAGCAGCTTTTCGGGGGACACTGAAGCTTTCTTT. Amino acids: CASSFSGDTEAFF.